The T cell receptor beta chain under discussion was sequenced for a study of OX40 agonist ivuxolimab in advanced cancers. Describing the broader study: Ivuxolimab was a fully human IgG2 agonistic monoclonal antibody targeting the costimulatory receptor OX40 (CD134). Patients were allowed to have had prior anti-PD-1, anti-PD-L1 or anti-CTLA-4 therapy, and approximately 37% of the dose-escalation patients had been treated with checkpoint inhibitors. Intravenous ivuxolimab was administered to patients every 2 weeks at six dose levels: 0.01, 0.1, 0.3, 1.5, 3 and 10 mg/kg. Partial responses occurred in three dose-escalation patients, of whom one had hepatocellular carcinoma and two had cutaneous melanoma. Among the approximately 50 dose-escalation patients, roughly 20 had hepatocellular carcinoma, about 15 melanoma, 9 renal cell carcinoma and 9 head and neck cancer. The point of sequencing TCRbeta in the periphery was to test whether ivuxolimab changed TCR sequence diversity and drove clonal T-cell expansion. The paper reports the monotherapy dose-escalation portion (N of about 47 patients) of the phase I ivuxolimab trial. In the dose-escalation cohort, more than 80% of patients were male, and the mean age was roughly 56 years with a range of about 23 to 79.

Study-wide findings and limitations: Partial responders in the 0.1-3.0 mg/kg groups had among the lowest normalized peripheral clonal expansion, especially among CD8+ T cells. Low levels of normalized T-cell clonal expansion were also seen in some patients who did not respond. After ivuxolimab, more expanded clones were found on average in CD8+ T cells than in CD4+ T cells. Antigen specificity was not determined for the clonally expanded peripheral T cells. At doses of 0.1 to 3.0 mg/kg, clonal expansion of both CD4+ and CD8+ T cells in blood was seen between baseline and week 6.

CDR1 and CDR2, per the germline V gene (reference sequence), are MNHEY and SMNVEV. CDR3 length: 13 amino acids, cysteine to phenylalanine. Only CDR3 DNA remains: 39 bases, in frame from the first base. V lost 7 bases and J lost 6 bases, and the count of bases not matched to a germline gene is 8. Patients with a history of autoimmune disease or receiving systemic immunosuppression were excluded from the trial. Peripheral blood for TCR sequencing was drawn from every dose cohort at baseline, at cycle 4 day 1 and at cycle 7 day 1. The samples were drawn from a first-in-human, open-label, multicenter phase I dose-escalation trial of ivuxolimab. Adults with locally advanced or metastatic melanoma, renal cell carcinoma, hepatocellular carcinoma or head and neck squamous cell carcinoma were enrolled in the trial. Before TCR sequencing, CD4+ and CD8+ T cells were separately sorted from peripheral blood. Remarks on this clone: No antigen is known for it. No much larger clone is present one base from it, and per-base qualities are unavailable.

For sequencing of the TCRbeta CDR3 region, genomic DNA was extracted from the sorted cells. The immunoSEQ Assay was used to sequence the TCRbeta CDR3 regions. The table comes from immuneACCESS by way of TCRdb, which keeps in-frame sequences with V and J called. Part of the clones is missing from these tables; in studies checked, under half for an unresolved V gene and the rest for unknown reasons. Recorded for this sample are 90,000 to 100,000 clones; around 83% of them occurred a single time. The ten most abundant clones make up over 1.3% of the sample. This receptor was taken from an adult with an advanced solid tumor such as melanoma, head and neck, liver or kidney cancer. The sequence joins TRBV27 to TRBJ2-7, and 8 junction bases match TRBD2. Sequences were derived from CD4+ or CD8+ T cells sorted from blood, sampled in a trial of the OX40 agonist ivuxolimab. The CDR3 protein: CASKLREGGEQYF. The DNA reads TGTGCCAGCAAGTTACGGGAGGGTGGCGAGCAGTACTTC.